This is a list of T cell receptor beta chains from one sample in a study of early stage breast cancer tumors. The method was immunoSEQ multiplex PCR; TCRdb's version includes in-frame clones alone and lacks a portion of them. The sample holds some 30,000 clones, around four fifths seen once. Sequencing was performed on blood. All receptors come from a person aged 45-65 years with breast cancer. Each CDR3 is given with its conserved first and last residue. Fields, in order: V gene, D gene, J gene, clone size, CDR3 protein, CDR3 DNA. A D gene is named only where the DNA matches it firmly. Some rows have no size entry. The others give once, few or many, or a class for an expanded clone.

>TRBV18|TRBD1|TRBJ1-4|.
CASSVGTGKGGEKLFF
TGTGCCAGCTCAGTAGGGACAGGGAAAGGCGGTGAAAAACTGTTTTTT
>TRBV5-1|.|TRBJ1-1|.
CASSGINDAEAFF
TGCGCCAGCAGCGGTATAAACGACGCTGAAGCTTTCTTT
>TRBV11-2|TRBD2|TRBJ2-7|.
CASSSKISGGAYEQYF
TGTGCCAGCAGCTCGAAGATTAGCGGGGGGGCTTATGAGCAGTACTTC
>TRBV11-1|TRBD2|TRBJ2-3|.
CASSSGTSGTDTQYF
TGTGCCAGCAGCTCAGGGACTAGCGGCACAGATACGCAGTATTTT
>TRBV5-4|TRBD1|TRBJ2-7|.
CASSGGQVYEQYF
TGTGCCAGCAGCGGGGGACAGGTCTACGAGCAGTACTTC
>TRBV6-5|TRBD1|TRBJ1-4|.
CASSSTGEGEKLFF
TGTGCCAGCAGTTCGACAGGGGAGGGTGAAAAACTGTTTTTT
>TRBV25-1|.|TRBJ2-3|once
CASRRTLLTDTQYF
TGTGCCAGCAGACGGACACTTTTGACAGATACGCAGTATTTT
>TRBV27|.|TRBJ1-2|once
CASSLMAQDGNYGYTF
TGTGCCAGCAGTTTAATGGCCCAGGACGGAAACTATGGCTACACCTTC
>TRBV5-5|TRBD2|TRBJ2-5|.
CASSWGGDYQETQYF
TGTGCCAGCAGCTGGGGAGGGGACTATCAAGAGACCCAGTACTTC
>TRBV14|TRBD1|TRBJ1-5|few
CASSQYRGQPQHF
TGTGCCAGCAGCCAATACAGGGGTCAGCCCCAGCATTTT
>TRBV19|.|TRBJ1-2|.
CASSIPPRQVPYGYTF
TGTGCCAGTAGTATACCACCTCGACAGGTACCTTATGGCTACACCTTC
>TRBV28|TRBD1|TRBJ2-4|.
CASSLGGQLNIQYF
TGTGCCAGCAGTTTAGGGGGACAGCTAAACATTCAGTACTTC
>TRBV6-6|.|TRBJ2-1|.
CASNKQEPVNEQFF
TGTGCCAGCAACAAACAGGAGCCCGTCAATGAGCAGTTCTTC
>TRBV5-4|TRBD1|TRBJ2-3|.
CASSPGPGQYTDTQYF
TGTGCCAGCAGCCCGGGGCCGGGACAGTACACAGATACGCAGTATTTT